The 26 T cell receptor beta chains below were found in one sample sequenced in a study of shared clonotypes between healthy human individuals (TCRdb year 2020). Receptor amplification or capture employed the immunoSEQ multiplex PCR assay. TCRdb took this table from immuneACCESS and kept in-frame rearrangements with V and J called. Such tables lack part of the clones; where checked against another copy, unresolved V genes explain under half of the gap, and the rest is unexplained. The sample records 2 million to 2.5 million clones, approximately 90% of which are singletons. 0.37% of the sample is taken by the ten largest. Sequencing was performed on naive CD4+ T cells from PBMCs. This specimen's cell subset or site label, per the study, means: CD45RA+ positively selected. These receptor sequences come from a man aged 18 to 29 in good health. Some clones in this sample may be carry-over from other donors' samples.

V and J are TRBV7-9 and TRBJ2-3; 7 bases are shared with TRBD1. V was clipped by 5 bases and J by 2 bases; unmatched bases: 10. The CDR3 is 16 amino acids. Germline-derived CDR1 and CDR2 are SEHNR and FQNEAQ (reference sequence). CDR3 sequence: CASSGENRGPTDTQYF. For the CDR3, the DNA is TGTGCCAGCAGCGGAGAAAACAGGGGCCCCACAGATACGCAGTATTTT.

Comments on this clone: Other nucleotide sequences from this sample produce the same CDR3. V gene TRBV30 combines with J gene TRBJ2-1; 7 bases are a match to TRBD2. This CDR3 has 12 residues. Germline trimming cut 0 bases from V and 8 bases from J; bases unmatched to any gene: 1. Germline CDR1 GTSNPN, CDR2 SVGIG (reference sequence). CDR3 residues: CAWSVRGDEQFF. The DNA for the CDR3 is TGTGCCTGGAGTGTCCGGGGGGATGAGCAGTTCTTC. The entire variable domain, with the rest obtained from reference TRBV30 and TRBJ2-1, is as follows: SQTIHQWPATLVQPVGSPLSLECTVEGTSNPNLYWYRQAAGRGLQLLFYSVGIGQISSEVPQNLSASRPQDRQFILSSKKLLLSDSGFYLCAWSVRGDEQFFGPGTRLTVL.

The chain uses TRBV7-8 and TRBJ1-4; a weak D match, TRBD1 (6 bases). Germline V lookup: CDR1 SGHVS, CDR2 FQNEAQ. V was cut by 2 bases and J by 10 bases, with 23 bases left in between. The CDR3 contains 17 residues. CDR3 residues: CASSLSPNTRGRGKLFF. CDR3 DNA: TGTGCCAGCAGCTTATCGCCCAACACCAGGGGACGAGGAAAACTGTTTTTT.

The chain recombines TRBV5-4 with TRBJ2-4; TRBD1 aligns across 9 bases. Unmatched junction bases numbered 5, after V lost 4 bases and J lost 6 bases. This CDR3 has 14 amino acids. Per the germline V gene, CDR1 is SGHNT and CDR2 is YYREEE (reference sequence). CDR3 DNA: TGTGCCAGCAGCCTAAAGACAGGGGGAAACATTCAGTACTTC. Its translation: CASSLKTGGNIQYF.

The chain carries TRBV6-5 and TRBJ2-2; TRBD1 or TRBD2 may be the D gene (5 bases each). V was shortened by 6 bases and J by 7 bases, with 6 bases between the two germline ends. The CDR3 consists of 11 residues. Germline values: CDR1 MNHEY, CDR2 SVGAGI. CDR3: CASRRGGELFF. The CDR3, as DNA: TGTGCCAGCAGGAGGGGCGGGGAGCTGTTTTTT.

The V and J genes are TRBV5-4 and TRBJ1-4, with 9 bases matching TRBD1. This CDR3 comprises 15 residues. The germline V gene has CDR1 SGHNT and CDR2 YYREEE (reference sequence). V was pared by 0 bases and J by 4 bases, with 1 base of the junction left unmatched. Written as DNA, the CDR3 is TGTGCCAGCAGCTTGGCGGACAGGGGTAATGAAAAACTGTTTTTT. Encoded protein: CASSLADRGNEKLFF.

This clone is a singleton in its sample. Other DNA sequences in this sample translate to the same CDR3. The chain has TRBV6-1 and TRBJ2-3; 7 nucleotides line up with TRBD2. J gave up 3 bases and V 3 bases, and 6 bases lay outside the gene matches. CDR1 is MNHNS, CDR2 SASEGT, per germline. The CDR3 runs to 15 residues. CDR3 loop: CASSDRAGVTDTQYF. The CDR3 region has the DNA TGTGCCAGCAGTGATCGGGCGGGAGTTACAGATACGCAGTATTTT.

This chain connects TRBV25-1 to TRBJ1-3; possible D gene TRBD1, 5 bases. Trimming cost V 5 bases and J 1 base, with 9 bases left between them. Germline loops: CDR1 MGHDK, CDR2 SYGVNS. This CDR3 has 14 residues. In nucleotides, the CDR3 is TGTGCCAGCAGTTCAGGGCGGTCTGGAAACACCATATATTTT. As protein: CASSSGRSGNTIYF.

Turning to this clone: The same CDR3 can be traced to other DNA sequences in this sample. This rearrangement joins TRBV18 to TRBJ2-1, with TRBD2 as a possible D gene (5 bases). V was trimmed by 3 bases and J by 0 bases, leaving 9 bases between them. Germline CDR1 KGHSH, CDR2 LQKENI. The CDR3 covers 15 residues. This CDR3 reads CASSPTGFSYNEQFF. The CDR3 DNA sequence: TGTGCCAGCTCACCGACGGGGTTCTCCTACAATGAGCAGTTCTTC.

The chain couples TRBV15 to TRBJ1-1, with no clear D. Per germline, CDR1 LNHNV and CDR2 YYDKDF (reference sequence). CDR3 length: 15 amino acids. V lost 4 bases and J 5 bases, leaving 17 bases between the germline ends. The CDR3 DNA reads TGTGCCACCAGCACCCGGACTAGGACCCCTACTGAAGCTTTCTTT. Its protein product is CATSTRTRTPTEAFF.

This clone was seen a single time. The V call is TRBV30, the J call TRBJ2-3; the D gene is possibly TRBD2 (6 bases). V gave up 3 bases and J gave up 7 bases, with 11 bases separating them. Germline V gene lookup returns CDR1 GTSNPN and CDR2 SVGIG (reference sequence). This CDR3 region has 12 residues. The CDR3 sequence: CAWSPGGYTQYF. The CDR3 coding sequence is TGTGCCTGGAGCCCAGGAGGGTATACGCAGTATTTT. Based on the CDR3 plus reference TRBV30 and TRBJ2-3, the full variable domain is SQTIHQWPATLVQPVGSPLSLECTVEGTSNPNLYWYRQAAGRGLQLLFYSVGIGQISSEVPQNLSASRPQDRQFILSSKKLLLSDSGFYLCAWSPGGYTQYFGPGTRLTVL.

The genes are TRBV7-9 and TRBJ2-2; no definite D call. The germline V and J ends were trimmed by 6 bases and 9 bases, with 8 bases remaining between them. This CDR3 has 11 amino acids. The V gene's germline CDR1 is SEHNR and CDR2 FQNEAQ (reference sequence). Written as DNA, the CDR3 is TGTGCCAGCAGAAATGGGCGGGAGCTGTTTTTT. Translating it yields CASRNGRELFF.

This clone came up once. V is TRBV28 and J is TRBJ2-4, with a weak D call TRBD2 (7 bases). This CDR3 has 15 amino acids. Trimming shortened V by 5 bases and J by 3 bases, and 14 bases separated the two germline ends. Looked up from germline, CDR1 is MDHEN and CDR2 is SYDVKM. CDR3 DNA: TGTGCCAGCAGTCCCGGGGGGCTCGACAAAAACATTCAGTACTTC. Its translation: CASSPGGLDKNIQYF.

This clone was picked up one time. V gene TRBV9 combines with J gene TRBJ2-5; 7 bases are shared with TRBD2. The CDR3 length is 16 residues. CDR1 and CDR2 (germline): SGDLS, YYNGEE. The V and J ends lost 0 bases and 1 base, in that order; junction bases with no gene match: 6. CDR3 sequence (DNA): TGTGCCAGCAGCGTAGCTGGGTCGGGGGGCCAAGAGACCCAGTACTTC. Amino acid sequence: CASSVAGSGGQETQYF.

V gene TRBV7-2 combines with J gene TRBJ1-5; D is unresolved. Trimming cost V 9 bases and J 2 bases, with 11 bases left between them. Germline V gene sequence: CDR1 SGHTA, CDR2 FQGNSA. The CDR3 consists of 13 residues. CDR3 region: CASARGGNQPQHF. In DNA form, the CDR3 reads TGTGCCAGTGCACGCGGGGGCAATCAGCCCCAGCATTTT.

CDR3 residues: CASSEWGVENGYTF. The CDR3 DNA is TGTGCCAGCAGTGAATGGGGCGTAGAAAATGGCTACACCTTC. V is TRBV2 and J is TRBJ1-2, with a possible D match to TRBD1 (5 bases). In germline, CDR1 is SNHLY, CDR2 FYNNEI. The V gene lost 2 bases and the J gene lost 6 bases, with 13 bases spanning the gap. The length of the CDR3 is 14 residues.

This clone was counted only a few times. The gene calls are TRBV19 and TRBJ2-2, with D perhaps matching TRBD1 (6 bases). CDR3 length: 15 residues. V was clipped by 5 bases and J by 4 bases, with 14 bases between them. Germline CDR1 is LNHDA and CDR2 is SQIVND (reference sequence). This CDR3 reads CASSVTGYGTGELFF. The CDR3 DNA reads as TGTGCCAGTAGTGTGACAGGCTATGGCACCGGGGAGCTGTTTTTT.

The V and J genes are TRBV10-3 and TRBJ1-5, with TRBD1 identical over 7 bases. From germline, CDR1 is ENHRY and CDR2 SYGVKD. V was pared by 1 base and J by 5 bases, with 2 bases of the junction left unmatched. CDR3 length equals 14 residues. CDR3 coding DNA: TGTGCCATCAGTGAGTACAGGGGCGATCAGCCCCAGCATTTT. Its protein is CAISEYRGDQPQHF.

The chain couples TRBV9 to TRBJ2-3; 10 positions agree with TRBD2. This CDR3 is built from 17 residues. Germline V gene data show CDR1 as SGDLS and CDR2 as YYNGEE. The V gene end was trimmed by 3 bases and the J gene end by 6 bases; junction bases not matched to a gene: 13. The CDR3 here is CASSEGNQREGLDTQYF. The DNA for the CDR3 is TGTGCCAGCAGCGAAGGGAACCAGCGGGAGGGCCTTGATACGCAGTATTTT.

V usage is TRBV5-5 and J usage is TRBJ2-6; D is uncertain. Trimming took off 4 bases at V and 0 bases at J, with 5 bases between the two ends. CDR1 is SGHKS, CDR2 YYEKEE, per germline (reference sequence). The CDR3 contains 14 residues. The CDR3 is CASSHPSGANVLTF. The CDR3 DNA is TGTGCCAGCAGCCATCCCTCTGGGGCCAACGTCCTGACTTTC.

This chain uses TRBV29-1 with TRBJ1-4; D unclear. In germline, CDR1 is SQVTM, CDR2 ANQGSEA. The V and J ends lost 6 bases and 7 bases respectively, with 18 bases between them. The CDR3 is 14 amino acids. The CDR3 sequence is CSVAHDFEAEKLFF. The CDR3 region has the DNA TGCAGCGTCGCCCATGACTTTGAGGCTGAAAAACTGTTTTTT. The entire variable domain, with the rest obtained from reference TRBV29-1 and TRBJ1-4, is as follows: SAVISQKPSRDICQRGTSLTIQCQVDSQVTMMFWYRQQPGQSLTLIATANQGSEATYESGFVIDKFPISRPNLTFSTLTVSNMSPEDSSIYLCSVAHDFEAEKLFFGSGTQLSVL.

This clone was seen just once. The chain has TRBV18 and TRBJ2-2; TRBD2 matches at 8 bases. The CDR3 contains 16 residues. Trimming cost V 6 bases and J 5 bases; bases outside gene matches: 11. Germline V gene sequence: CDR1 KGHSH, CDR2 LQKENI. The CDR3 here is CASSSMLREVTGELFF. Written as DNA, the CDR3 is TGTGCCAGCTCTAGCATGTTGCGGGAGGTGACCGGGGAGCTGTTTTTT. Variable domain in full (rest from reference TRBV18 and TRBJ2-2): NAGVMQNPRHLVRRRGQEARLRCSPMKGHSHVYWYRQLPEEGLKFMVYLQKENIIDESGMPKERFSAEFPKEGPSILRIQQVVRGDSAAYFCASSSMLREVTGELFFGEGSRLTVL.

The CDR3 DNA follows: TGTGCCAGCAGCTTAGGGGGCAGTCTCGAGCAGTACTTC. It encodes CASSLGGSLEQYF. The chain couples TRBV11-2 to TRBJ2-7; possibly TRBD1 for D (5 bases). Trimming removed 1 base at V and 6 bases at J, with 10 bases between. This CDR3 comprises 13 residues. Germline CDR1 is SGHAT and CDR2 is FQNNGV.

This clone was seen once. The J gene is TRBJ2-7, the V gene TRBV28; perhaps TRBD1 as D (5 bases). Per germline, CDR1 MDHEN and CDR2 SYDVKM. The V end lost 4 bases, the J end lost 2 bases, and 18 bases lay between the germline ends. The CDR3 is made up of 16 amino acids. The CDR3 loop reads CASSSYSRTRPYEQYF. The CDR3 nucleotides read TGTGCCAGCAGTTCGTACAGTAGGACAAGACCCTACGAGCAGTACTTC.

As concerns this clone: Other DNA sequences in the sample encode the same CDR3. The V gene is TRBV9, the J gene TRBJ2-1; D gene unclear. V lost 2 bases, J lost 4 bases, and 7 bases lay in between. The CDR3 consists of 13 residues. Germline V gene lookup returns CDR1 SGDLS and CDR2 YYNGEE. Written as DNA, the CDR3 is TGTGCCAGCAGCGTTGCAGAGTACAATGAGCAGTTCTTC. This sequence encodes CASSVAEYNEQFF.

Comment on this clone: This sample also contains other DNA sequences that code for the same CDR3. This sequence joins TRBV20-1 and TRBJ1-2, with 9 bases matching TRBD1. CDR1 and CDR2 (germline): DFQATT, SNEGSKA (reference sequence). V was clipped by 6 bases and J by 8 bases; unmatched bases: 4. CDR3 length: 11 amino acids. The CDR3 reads CSAGQGDGYTF. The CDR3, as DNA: TGCAGTGCGGGACAGGGTGACGGCTACACCTTC.